These T cell receptor beta chains were read from a single sample in a study of OX40 agonist ivuxolimab in advanced cancers. Using immunoSEQ multiplex PCR, the repertoire was profiled, and TCRdb retains in-frame clones only, with some absent. This table holds about 99,000 clones, roughly 95% found once. This sample comprised CD4+ or CD8+ T cells sorted from blood, obtained in a trial of the OX40 agonist ivuxolimab. The receptors shown here come from an adult with an advanced solid tumor such as melanoma, head and neck, liver or kidney cancer. Both conserved end residues are part of each CDR3. The order of the fields is D gene, clone size, V gene, J gene, CDR3 DNA, CDR3 protein. A D gene is named only where the DNA matches it firmly. The size of a clone is reported for some rows only, either as once, few or many, or as a class for expanded clones.

D gene: -; clone size: once; V gene: TRBV25-1; J gene: TRBJ2-7; CDR3 DNA: TGTGCCAGCAGTGAACTGGACGGTACCTACGAGCAGTACTTC; CDR3 protein: CASSELDGTYEQYF
D gene: -; clone size: -; V gene: TRBV7-8; J gene: TRBJ2-1; CDR3 DNA: TGTGCCAGCAGCTTAAGCGGATACAATGAGCAGTTCTTC; CDR3 protein: CASSLSGYNEQFF
D gene: -; clone size: once; V gene: TRBV5-5; J gene: TRBJ1-5; CDR3 DNA: TGTGCCAGCAGCTTGGAACTGGGGGGTCAGCCCCAGCATTTT; CDR3 protein: CASSLELGGQPQHF
D gene: -; clone size: -; V gene: TRBV19; J gene: TRBJ1-2; CDR3 DNA: TGTGCCAGTAGAGCGGGAGGCTACACCTTC; CDR3 protein: CASRAGGYTF
D gene: TRBD1; clone size: -; V gene: TRBV7-2; J gene: TRBJ2-7; CDR3 DNA: TGTGCCAGCAGCATATACAGGGGGTCCTACGAGCAGTACTTC; CDR3 protein: CASSIYRGSYEQYF
D gene: TRBD1; clone size: -; V gene: TRBV7-6; J gene: TRBJ1-1; CDR3 DNA: TGTGCCAGCAGCCAGGGACAGGGGGCCCTGAACACTGAAGCTTTCTTT; CDR3 protein: CASSQGQGALNTEAFF
D gene: -; clone size: once; V gene: TRBV27; J gene: TRBJ2-1; CDR3 DNA: TGTGCCAGCAGACCGGGGGTCTCCTACAATGAGCAGTTCTTC; CDR3 protein: CASRPGVSYNEQFF
D gene: -; clone size: -; V gene: TRBV13; J gene: TRBJ2-2; CDR3 DNA: TGTGCCAGCAGCTTGGGGGGCACATCCGGGGAGCTGTTTTTT; CDR3 protein: CASSLGGTSGELFF
D gene: -; clone size: -; V gene: TRBV7-3; J gene: TRBJ2-1; CDR3 DNA: TGTGCCAGCAGCTTAGAGGAGGGACTTCCCGACAATGAGCAGTTCTTC; CDR3 protein: CASSLEEGLPDNEQFF
D gene: -; clone size: -; V gene: TRBV4-3; J gene: TRBJ1-2; CDR3 DNA: TGCGCCAGCAGCCAAGAAAGTATAGTTTCCAGCTATGGCTACACCTTC; CDR3 protein: CASSQESIVSSYGYTF
D gene: -; clone size: -; V gene: TRBV18; J gene: TRBJ2-3; CDR3 DNA: TGTGCCAGCTCACCACCGGCGAGCACAGATACGCAGTATTTT; CDR3 protein: CASSPPASTDTQYF
D gene: -; clone size: once; V gene: TRBV5-4; J gene: TRBJ1-1; CDR3 DNA: TGTGCCAGCAGAACCGAGATGGGCGATCTTTCGGCTGAAGCTTTCTTT; CDR3 protein: CASRTEMGDLSAEAFF
D gene: -; clone size: -; V gene: TRBV7-6; J gene: TRBJ2-5; CDR3 DNA: TGTGCCAGCACCCAAACACTACACTCAACTCCCATACAAGAGACCCAGTACTTC; CDR3 protein: CASTQTLHSTPIQETQYF
D gene: TRBD1; clone size: -; V gene: TRBV5-6; J gene: TRBJ1-5; CDR3 DNA: TGTGCCAGCAGCTTGTGGGAGGGGGCCGGCGATCAGCCCCAGCATTTT; CDR3 protein: CASSLWEGAGDQPQHF
D gene: TRBD2; clone size: -; V gene: TRBV27; J gene: TRBJ2-3; CDR3 DNA: TGTGCCAGCCACCTAGCGGGAGCAGCAGATACGCAGTATTTT; CDR3 protein: CASHLAGAADTQYF
D gene: TRBD1; clone size: -; V gene: TRBV7-9; J gene: TRBJ2-7; CDR3 DNA: TGTGCCAGCAGCCCTTATCCGGGACAGGGGGAAAACTCCTACGAGCAGTACTTC; CDR3 protein: CASSPYPGQGENSYEQYF
D gene: -; clone size: once; V gene: TRBV4-1; J gene: TRBJ2-3; CDR3 DNA: TGCGCCAGCAGCCACATCCAGACAGATACGCAGTATTTT; CDR3 protein: CASSHIQTDTQYF
D gene: TRBD1; clone size: -; V gene: TRBV7-9; J gene: TRBJ1-2; CDR3 DNA: TGTGCCAGCAGCCACCAACCGGGACAGGGGGCGTCTAACTATGGCTACACCTTC; CDR3 protein: CASSHQPGQGASNYGYTF
D gene: -; clone size: -; V gene: TRBV28; J gene: TRBJ2-7; CDR3 DNA: TGTGCCAGCAGAGGGGAACATTTAACCTACGAGCAGTACTTC; CDR3 protein: CASRGEHLTYEQYF
D gene: TRBD1; clone size: -; V gene: TRBV2; J gene: TRBJ2-7; CDR3 DNA: TGTGCCTCCGCGGGGACAGGGGACTACGAGCAGTACTTC; CDR3 protein: CASAGTGDYEQYF
D gene: -; clone size: -; V gene: TRBV7-9; J gene: TRBJ1-4; CDR3 DNA: TGTGCCAGCAGCTTACCCCCAGAGATGCAACTGTTTTTT; CDR3 protein: CASSLPPEMQLFF
D gene: TRBD2; clone size: -; V gene: TRBV28; J gene: TRBJ2-1; CDR3 DNA: TGTGCCAGCAGTCCCCTGGGAGCGGGAGTAGGTGTTGAGCAGTTCTTC; CDR3 protein: CASSPLGAGVGVEQFF
D gene: -; clone size: -; V gene: TRBV10-2; J gene: TRBJ2-1; CDR3 DNA: TGCGCCAGCAGTGAGGTGGGGGGGGCCGATGAGCAGTTCTTC; CDR3 protein: CASSEVGGADEQFF
D gene: -; clone size: -; V gene: TRBV6-5; J gene: TRBJ1-1; CDR3 DNA: TGTGCCAGCTCAGGATGGAACACTGAAGCTTTCTTT; CDR3 protein: CASSGWNTEAFF
D gene: -; clone size: -; V gene: TRBV6-6; J gene: TRBJ1-1; CDR3 DNA: TGTGCCAGCAGTTACGACCCCCCCCCGGGGACTGAAGCTTTCTTT; CDR3 protein: CASSYDPPPGTEAFF
D gene: -; clone size: -; V gene: TRBV28; J gene: TRBJ1-1; CDR3 DNA: TGTGCCAGCAGTATTACCGGGGGGACTGAAGCTTTCTTT; CDR3 protein: CASSITGGTEAFF
D gene: TRBD1; clone size: -; V gene: TRBV14; J gene: TRBJ2-7; CDR3 DNA: TGTGCCAGCAGCTCGACAGGGGCCTACGAGCAGTACTTC; CDR3 protein: CASSSTGAYEQYF
D gene: TRBD2; clone size: -; V gene: TRBV4-1; J gene: TRBJ2-1; CDR3 DNA: TGCGCCAGCAGCCACCCACTAGGAGCGGGAGAAACCAATGAGCAGTTCTTC; CDR3 protein: CASSHPLGAGETNEQFF
D gene: -; clone size: -; V gene: TRBV27; J gene: TRBJ1-2; CDR3 DNA: TGTGCCAGCAAGGGGGCTAACTATGGCTACACCTTC; CDR3 protein: CASKGANYGYTF
D gene: -; clone size: -; V gene: TRBV20-1; J gene: TRBJ2-7; CDR3 DNA: TGCAGTGCTAGAGAAGGGTACGAGCAGTACTTC; CDR3 protein: CSAREGYEQYF
D gene: -; clone size: -; V gene: TRBV2; J gene: TRBJ2-1; CDR3 DNA: TGTGCCAGCAGTGAACTAATCAATGAGCAGTTCTTC; CDR3 protein: CASSELINEQFF
D gene: -; clone size: -; V gene: TRBV4-3; J gene: TRBJ2-4; CDR3 DNA: TGCGCCAGCAGCCAAGATGGTGTAGCCAAAAACATTCAGTACTTC; CDR3 protein: CASSQDGVAKNIQYF
D gene: -; clone size: -; V gene: TRBV28; J gene: TRBJ2-7; CDR3 DNA: TGTGCCAGCAGTTCTGCCCTCTACGACGAGCAGTACTTC; CDR3 protein: CASSSALYDEQYF
D gene: -; clone size: -; V gene: TRBV5-6; J gene: TRBJ1-5; CDR3 DNA: TGTGCCAGCAGTGGGGGGAATCAGCCCCAGCATTTT; CDR3 protein: CASSGGNQPQHF
D gene: -; clone size: few; V gene: TRBV7-3; J gene: TRBJ2-3; CDR3 DNA: TGTGCCAGCAGCGTAACACTGGGCACAGATACGCAGTATTTT; CDR3 protein: CASSVTLGTDTQYF
D gene: -; clone size: -; V gene: TRBV5-1; J gene: TRBJ1-1; CDR3 DNA: TGCGCCAGCAGCCCTCCCGGGGATGAAGCTTTCTTT; CDR3 protein: CASSPPGDEAFF
D gene: -; clone size: -; V gene: TRBV5-6; J gene: TRBJ2-7; CDR3 DNA: TGTGCCAGCTCCGATTTTGGAGCAGGGTTCTCCTACGAGCAGTACTTC; CDR3 protein: CASSDFGAGFSYEQYF
D gene: -; clone size: -; V gene: TRBV7-3; J gene: TRBJ2-2; CDR3 DNA: TGTGCCAGCAGCTTCGGCCCCAACACCGGGGAGCTGTTTTTT; CDR3 protein: CASSFGPNTGELFF
D gene: -; clone size: -; V gene: TRBV19; J gene: TRBJ2-7; CDR3 DNA: TGTGCCAGTAGTATAGACAATGGGGAGCTATACGAGCAGTACTTC; CDR3 protein: CASSIDNGELYEQYF
D gene: -; clone size: -; V gene: TRBV10-3; J gene: TRBJ2-5; CDR3 DNA: TGTGCCATCAGTGAGGGGGGAGGAGTTGAGACCCAGTACTTC; CDR3 protein: CAISEGGGVETQYF
D gene: -; clone size: -; V gene: TRBV20-1; J gene: TRBJ2-7; CDR3 DNA: TGCAGTGCTAGTATTGGGGGCGAGCAGTACTTC; CDR3 protein: CSASIGGEQYF
D gene: -; clone size: -; V gene: TRBV25-1; J gene: TRBJ1-4; CDR3 DNA: TGTGCCAGCAGTGAATACCCCGGGACCGAGCTTAATGAAAAACTGTTTTTT; CDR3 protein: CASSEYPGTELNEKLFF
D gene: -; clone size: -; V gene: TRBV6-5; J gene: TRBJ1-2; CDR3 DNA: TGTGCCAGCAGTCCATCTGGGGGGAAGGATGGCTACACCTTC; CDR3 protein: CASSPSGGKDGYTF
D gene: -; clone size: -; V gene: TRBV7-9; J gene: TRBJ2-5; CDR3 DNA: TGTGCCAGCAGCTTTGACCAAGAGACCCGGTACTTC; CDR3 protein: CASSFDQETRYF
D gene: -; clone size: -; V gene: TRBV28; J gene: TRBJ1-2; CDR3 DNA: TGTGCCAGCAATCGGGGTAATGGCTACACCTTC; CDR3 protein: CASNRGNGYTF